Listed here is a single TCR beta chain. Before they entered the study, exposed participants had met a COVID-19 case within 2 weeks. As handled by the study authors: Reference gene primer amplification gave estimated nucleated cell counts. The assay was immunoSEQ multiplex PCR, and TCRdb's table has in-frame clones only and misses some. The V and J calls and clone size are taken from that table; D and trimming were inferred from the DNA. The profile shows under 250,000 clones, under 90% of them singletons. These data belong to a study of blood T cell repertoires in COVID-19. About the study: T cells, B-cell-depleted T cells, or PBMCs supplied cDNA or gDNA.

J was trimmed by 0 bases and V by 5 bases; bases with no gene match: 5. The CDR3 loop spans 15 amino acids. Germline lookup yields CDR1 LNHDA and CDR2 SQIVND (reference sequence). The rearrangement joins TRBV19 to TRBJ1-1; 8 bases are a match to TRBD1. The TCR originated in a woman between 45 and 60 years old who had been exposed to COVID-19. Sequenced: PBMCs or T cells enriched from blood (not recorded which). The CDR3 here is CASSGGQAMNTEAFF. Here the CDR3 DNA reads TGTGCCAGTAGTGGGGGACAGGCCATGAACACTGAAGCTTTCTTT.